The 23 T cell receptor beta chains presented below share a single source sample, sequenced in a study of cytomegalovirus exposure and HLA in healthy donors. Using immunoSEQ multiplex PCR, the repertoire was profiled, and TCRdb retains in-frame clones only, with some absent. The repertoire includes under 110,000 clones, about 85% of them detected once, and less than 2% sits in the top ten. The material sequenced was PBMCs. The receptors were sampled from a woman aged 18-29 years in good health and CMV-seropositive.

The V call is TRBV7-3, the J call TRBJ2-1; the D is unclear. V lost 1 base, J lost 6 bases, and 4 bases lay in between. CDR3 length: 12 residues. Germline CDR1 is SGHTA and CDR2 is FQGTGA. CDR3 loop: CASSLIRNEQFF. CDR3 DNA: TGTGCCAGCAGCTTAATCCGCAATGAGCAGTTCTTC.

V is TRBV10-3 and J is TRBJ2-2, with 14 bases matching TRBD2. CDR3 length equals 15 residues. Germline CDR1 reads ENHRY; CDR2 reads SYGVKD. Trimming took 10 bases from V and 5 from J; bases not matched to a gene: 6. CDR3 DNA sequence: TGTGCCAGTGGGACTAGCGGGGGATTGACCGGGGAGCTGTTTTTT. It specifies CASGTSGGLTGELFF.

In nucleotides, the CDR3 is TGTGCCAGCAGCTTGGACAGTGGAAACACCATATATTTT. Its protein product is CASSLDSGNTIYF. The chain uses TRBV13 and TRBJ1-3, with D tentatively TRBD1 (6 bases). Germline V lookup: CDR1 PRHDT, CDR2 FYEKMQ (reference sequence). The CDR3 totals 13 residues. V was pared by 3 bases and J by 3 bases, with 6 bases between.

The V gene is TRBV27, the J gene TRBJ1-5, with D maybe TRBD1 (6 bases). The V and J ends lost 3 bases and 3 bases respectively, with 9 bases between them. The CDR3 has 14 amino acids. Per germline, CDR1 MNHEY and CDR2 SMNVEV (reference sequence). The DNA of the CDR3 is TGTGCCAGCAGTTTGGGGGGGCACAATCAGCCCCAGCATTTT. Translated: CASSLGGHNQPQHF.

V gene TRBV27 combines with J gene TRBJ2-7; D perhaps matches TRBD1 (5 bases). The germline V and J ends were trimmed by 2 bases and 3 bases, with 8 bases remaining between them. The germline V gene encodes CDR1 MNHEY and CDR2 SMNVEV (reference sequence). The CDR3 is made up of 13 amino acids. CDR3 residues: CASSLGRVYEQYF. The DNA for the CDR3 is TGTGCCAGCAGTTTAGGCAGGGTCTACGAGCAGTACTTC.

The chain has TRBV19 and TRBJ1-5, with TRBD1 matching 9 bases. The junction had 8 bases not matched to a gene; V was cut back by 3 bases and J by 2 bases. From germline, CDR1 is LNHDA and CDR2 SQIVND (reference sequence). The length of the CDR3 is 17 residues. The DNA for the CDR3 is TGTGCCAGTAGTATCTCCGGGACAGGGATCGGCAATCAGCCCCAGCATTTT. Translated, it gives CASSISGTGIGNQPQHF. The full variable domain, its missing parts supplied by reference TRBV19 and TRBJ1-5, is DGGITQSPKYLFRKEGQNVTLSCEQNLNHDAMYWYRQDPGQGLRLIYYSQIVNDFQKGDIAEGYSVSREKKESFPLTVTSAQKNPTAFYLCASSISGTGIGNQPQHFGDGTRLSIL.

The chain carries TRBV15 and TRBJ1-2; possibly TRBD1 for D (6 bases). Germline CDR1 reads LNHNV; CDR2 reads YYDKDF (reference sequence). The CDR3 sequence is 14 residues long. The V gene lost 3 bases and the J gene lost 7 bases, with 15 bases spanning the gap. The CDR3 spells CATSRARQDLGYTF. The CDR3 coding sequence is TGTGCCACCAGCAGGGCCCGACAGGACCTTGGCTACACCTTC.

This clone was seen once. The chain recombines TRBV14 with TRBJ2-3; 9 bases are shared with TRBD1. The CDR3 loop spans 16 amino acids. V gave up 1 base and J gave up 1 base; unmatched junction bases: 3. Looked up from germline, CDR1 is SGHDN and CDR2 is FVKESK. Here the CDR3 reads CASSQVQGAGTDTQYF. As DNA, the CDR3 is TGTGCCAGCAGCCAAGTACAGGGGGCGGGCACAGATACGCAGTATTTT.

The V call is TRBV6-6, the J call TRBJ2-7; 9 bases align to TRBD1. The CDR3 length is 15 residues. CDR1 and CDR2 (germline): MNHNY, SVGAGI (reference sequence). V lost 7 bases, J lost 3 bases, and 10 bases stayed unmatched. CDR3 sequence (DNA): TGTGCCAGCAAAATCGGGACAGGGAAAGTCTACGAGCAGTACTTC. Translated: CASKIGTGKVYEQYF.

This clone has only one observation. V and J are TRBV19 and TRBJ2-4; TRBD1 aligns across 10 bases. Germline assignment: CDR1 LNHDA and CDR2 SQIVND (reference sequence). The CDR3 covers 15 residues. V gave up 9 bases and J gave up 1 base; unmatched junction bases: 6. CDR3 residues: CASGQGGRAKNIQYF. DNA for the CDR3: TGTGCCAGCGGACAGGGGGGGAGGGCCAAAAACATTCAGTACTTC.

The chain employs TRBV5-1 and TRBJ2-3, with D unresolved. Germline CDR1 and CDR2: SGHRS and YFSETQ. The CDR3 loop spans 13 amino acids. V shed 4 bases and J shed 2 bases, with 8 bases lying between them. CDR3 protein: CASSMVLTDTQYF. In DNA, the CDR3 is TGCGCCAGCAGCATGGTTCTCACAGATACGCAGTATTTT.

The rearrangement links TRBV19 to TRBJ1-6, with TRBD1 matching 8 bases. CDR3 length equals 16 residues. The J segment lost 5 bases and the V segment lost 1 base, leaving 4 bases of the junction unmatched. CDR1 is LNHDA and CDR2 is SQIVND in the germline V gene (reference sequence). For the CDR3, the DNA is TGTGCCAGTAGTATAGGTGGGACAGGCGATAATTCACCCCTCCACTTT. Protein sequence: CASSIGGTGDNSPLHF.

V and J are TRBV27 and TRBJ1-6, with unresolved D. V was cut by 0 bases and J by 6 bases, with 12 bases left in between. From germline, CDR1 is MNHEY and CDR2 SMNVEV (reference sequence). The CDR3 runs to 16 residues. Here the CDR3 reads CASSLSRQAGNSPLHF. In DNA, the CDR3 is TGTGCCAGCAGTTTATCGCGCCAGGCCGGTAATTCACCCCTCCACTTT.

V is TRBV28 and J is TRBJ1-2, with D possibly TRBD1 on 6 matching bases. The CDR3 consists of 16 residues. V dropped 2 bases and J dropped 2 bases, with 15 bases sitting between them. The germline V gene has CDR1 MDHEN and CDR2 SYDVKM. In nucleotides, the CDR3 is TGTGCCAGCAGTTTAGGCCCCCAGGGGAAGAACTATGGCTACACCTTC. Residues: CASSLGPQGKNYGYTF.

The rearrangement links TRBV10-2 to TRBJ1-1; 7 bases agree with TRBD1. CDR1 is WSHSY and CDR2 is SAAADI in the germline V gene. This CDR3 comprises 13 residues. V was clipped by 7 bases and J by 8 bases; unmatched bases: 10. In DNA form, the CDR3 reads TGCGCCAGCACCGACAGGGCACCCCAGGAAGCTTTCTTT. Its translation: CASTDRAPQEAFF.

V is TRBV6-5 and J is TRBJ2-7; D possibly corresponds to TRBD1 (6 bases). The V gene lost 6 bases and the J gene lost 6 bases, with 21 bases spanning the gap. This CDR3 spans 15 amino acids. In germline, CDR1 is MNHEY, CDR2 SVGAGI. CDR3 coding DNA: TGTGCCAGCAGGACTTCAACAGCCTTAGGGGGCGAGCAGTACTTC. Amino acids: CASRTSTALGGEQYF.

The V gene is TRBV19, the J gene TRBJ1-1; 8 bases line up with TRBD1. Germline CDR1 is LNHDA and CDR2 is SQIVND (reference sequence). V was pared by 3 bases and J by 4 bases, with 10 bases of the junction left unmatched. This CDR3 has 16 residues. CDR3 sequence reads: CASSIGQGGGITEAFF. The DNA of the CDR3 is TGTGCCAGTAGTATCGGACAGGGTGGGGGTATCACTGAAGCTTTCTTT.

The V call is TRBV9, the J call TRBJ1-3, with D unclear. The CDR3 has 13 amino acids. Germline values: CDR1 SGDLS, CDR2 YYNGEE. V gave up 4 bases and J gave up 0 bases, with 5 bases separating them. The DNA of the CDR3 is TGTGCCAGCAGCTTCAACTCTGGAAACACCATATATTTT. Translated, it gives CASSFNSGNTIYF.

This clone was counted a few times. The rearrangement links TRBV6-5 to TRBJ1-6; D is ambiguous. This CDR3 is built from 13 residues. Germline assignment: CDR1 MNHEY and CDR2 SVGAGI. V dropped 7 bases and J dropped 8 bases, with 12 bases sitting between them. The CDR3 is CASKEKKDSPLHF. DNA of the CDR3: TGTGCCAGCAAGGAGAAGAAGGATTCACCCCTCCACTTT.

CDR3 sequence (DNA): TGCAGCGTTGAAGAAGGGGGTGGAGCCGGGACGGCGAACACCGGGGAGCTGTTTTTT. Translating gives CSVEEGGGAGTANTGELFF. The V gene is TRBV29-1, the J gene TRBJ2-2; TRBD1 is a possible D gene (6 bases). The CDR3 is 19 amino acids. The V gene lost 0 bases and the J gene lost 0 bases, with 20 bases spanning the gap. Germline V gives CDR1 SQVTM, CDR2 ANQGSEA.

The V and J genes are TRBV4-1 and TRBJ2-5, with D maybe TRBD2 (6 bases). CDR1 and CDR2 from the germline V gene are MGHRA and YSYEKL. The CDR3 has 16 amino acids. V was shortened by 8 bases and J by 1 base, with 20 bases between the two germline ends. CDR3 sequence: CASAGGARGSQETQYF. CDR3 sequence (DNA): TGCGCCAGCGCAGGAGGTGCCCGGGGGAGCCAAGAGACCCAGTACTTC.

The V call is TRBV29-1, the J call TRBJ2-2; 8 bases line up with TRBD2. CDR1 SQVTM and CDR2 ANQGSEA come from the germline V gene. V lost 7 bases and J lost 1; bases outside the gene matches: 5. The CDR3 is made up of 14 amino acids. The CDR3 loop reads CSGRAGGNTGELFF. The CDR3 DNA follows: TGCAGCGGCAGGGCGGGGGGGAACACCGGGGAGCTGTTTTTT.

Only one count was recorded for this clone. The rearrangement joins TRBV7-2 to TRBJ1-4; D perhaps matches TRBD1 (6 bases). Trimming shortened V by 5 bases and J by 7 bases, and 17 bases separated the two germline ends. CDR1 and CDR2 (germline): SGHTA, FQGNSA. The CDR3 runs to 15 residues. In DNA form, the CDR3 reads TGTGCCAGCAGCCAACAGGGAACCGAGGGTGAAAAACTGTTTTTT. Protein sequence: CASSQQGTEGEKLFF.